This record covers a single T cell receptor (beta chain). Its antigen is as yet unknown. This specimen comes from a study of cytomegalovirus exposure and HLA in healthy donors. General observations from the study: TCR beta V segments were, for the most part, productive about 87% or about 30% of the time in an earlier analysis. Later analysis identified over 15,000 TCR beta sequences associated with HLA alleles, using a false discovery rate threshold of 0.05. The study had only CMV serostatus as immune exposure information. In a later analysis, the majority of CMV-associated beta chains seemingly showed HLA restriction.

The CDR3 length is 13 residues. V was shortened by 5 bases and J by 6 bases, with 10 bases between the two germline ends. Germline CDR1 and CDR2: SGHTA and FQGNSA. 13 Jbeta primers and 60 Vbeta primers were used for the PCR. TCRdb keeps only in-frame clones here, not all; method: immunoSEQ multiplex PCR. The top ten hold 1% to 1.5% of the sample, which has approximately 170,000 clones, more than 65% seen once. V usage is TRBV7-2 and J usage is TRBJ2-2, with no clear D. This TCR was sampled from a man in his forties or fifties in good health and CMV-seropositive. Sequenced material: PBMCs. CDR3 loop: CASSVRVAGELFF. DNA for the CDR3: TGTGCCAGCAGCGTCCGTGTAGCCGGGGAGCTGTTTTTT.